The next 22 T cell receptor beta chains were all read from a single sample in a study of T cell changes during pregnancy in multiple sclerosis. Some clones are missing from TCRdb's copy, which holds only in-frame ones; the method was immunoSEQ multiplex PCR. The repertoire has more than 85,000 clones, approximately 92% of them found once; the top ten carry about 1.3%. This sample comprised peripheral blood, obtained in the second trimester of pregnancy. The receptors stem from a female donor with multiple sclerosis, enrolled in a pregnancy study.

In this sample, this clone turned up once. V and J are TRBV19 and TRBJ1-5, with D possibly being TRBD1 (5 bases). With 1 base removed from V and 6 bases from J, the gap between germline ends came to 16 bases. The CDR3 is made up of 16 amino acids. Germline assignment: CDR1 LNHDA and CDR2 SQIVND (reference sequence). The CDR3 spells CASSIVQGNGPQPQHF. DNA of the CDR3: TGTGCCAGTAGTATAGTCCAGGGCAACGGGCCTCAGCCCCAGCATTTT.

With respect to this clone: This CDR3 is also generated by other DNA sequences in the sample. The CDR3 sequence: CASSYLTGELFF. The DNA for the CDR3 is TGTGCCAGCAGTTACCTAACCGGGGAGCTGTTTTTT. The gene calls are TRBV6-6 and TRBJ2-2; D uncertain. The CDR3 extends over 12 amino acids. Germline V gives CDR1 MNHNY, CDR2 SVGAGI (reference sequence). V gave up 2 bases and J gave up 5 bases, with 3 bases separating them.

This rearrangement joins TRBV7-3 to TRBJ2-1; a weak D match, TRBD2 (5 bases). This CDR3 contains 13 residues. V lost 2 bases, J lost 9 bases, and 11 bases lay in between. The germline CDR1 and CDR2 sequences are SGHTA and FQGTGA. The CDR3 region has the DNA TGTGCCAGCAGCTTACCCGGGGAGAGTGAGCAGTTCTTC. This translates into CASSLPGESEQFF.

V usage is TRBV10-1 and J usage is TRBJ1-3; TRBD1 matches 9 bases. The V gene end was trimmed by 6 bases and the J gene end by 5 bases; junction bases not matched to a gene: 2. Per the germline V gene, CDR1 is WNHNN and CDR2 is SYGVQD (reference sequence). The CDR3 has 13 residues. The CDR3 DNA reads TGCGCCAGCAGACAGGGGGCCAGAAACACCATATATTTT. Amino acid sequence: CASRQGARNTIYF.

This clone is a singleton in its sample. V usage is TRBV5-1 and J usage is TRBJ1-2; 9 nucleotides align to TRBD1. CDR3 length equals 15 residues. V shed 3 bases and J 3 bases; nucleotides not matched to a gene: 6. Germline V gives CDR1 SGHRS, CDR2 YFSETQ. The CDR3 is CASSSGQGFDYGYTF. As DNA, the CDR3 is TGCGCCAGCAGCTCGGGACAGGGTTTTGACTATGGCTACACCTTC. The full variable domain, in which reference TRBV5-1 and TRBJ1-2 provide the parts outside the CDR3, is KAGVTQTPRYLIKTRGQQVTLSCSPISGHRSVSWYQQTPGQGLQFLFEYFSETQRNKGNFPGRFSGRQFSNSRSEMNVSTLELGDSALYLCASSSGQGFDYGYTFGSGTRLTVV.

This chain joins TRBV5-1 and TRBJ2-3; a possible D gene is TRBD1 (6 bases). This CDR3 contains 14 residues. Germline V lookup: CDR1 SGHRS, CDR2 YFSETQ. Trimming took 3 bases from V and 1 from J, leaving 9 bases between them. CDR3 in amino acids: CASSSEGGTDTQYF. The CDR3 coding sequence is TGCGCCAGCAGCTCTGAGGGGGGCACAGATACGCAGTATTTT.

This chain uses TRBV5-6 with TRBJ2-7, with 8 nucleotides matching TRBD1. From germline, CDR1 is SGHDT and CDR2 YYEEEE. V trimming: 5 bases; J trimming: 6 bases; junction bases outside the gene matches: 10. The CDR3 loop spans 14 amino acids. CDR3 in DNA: TGTGCCAGCAGTCCGAGGGACAGGCCCCTCGAGCAGTACTTC. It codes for CASSPRDRPLEQYF.

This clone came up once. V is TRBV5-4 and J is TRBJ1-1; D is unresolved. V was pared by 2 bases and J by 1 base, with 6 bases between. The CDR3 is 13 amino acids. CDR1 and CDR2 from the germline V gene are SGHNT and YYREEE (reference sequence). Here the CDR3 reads CASSFSGNTEAFF. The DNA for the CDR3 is TGTGCCAGCAGCTTTTCAGGGAACACTGAAGCTTTCTTT.

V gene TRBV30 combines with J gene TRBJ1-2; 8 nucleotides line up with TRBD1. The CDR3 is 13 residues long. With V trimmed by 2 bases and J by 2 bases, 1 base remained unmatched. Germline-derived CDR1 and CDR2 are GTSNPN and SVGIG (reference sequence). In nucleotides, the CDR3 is TGTGCCTGGAGTAACAGGGGGAACTATGGCTACACCTTC. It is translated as CAWSNRGNYGYTF. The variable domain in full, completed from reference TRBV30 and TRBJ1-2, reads SQTIHQWPATLVQPVGSPLSLECTVEGTSNPNLYWYRQAAGRGLQLLFYSVGIGQISSEVPQNLSASRPQDRQFILSSKKLLLSDSGFYLCAWSNRGNYGYTFGSGTRLTVV.

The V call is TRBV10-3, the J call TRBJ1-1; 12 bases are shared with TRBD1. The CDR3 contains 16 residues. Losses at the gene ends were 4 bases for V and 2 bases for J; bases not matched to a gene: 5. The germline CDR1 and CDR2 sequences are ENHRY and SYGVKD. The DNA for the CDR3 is TGTGCCATCAGTGGCTCAGGGACAGGGGGCAACACTGAAGCTTTCTTT. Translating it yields CAISGSGTGGNTEAFF.

The CDR3 region is CAWSVGARSSYEQYF. In DNA, the CDR3 is TGTGCCTGGAGTGTAGGGGCCAGGAGCTCCTACGAGCAGTACTTC. The chain uses TRBV30 and TRBJ2-7; weak D call: TRBD1 (5 bases). Germline lookup yields CDR1 GTSNPN and CDR2 SVGIG (reference sequence). CDR3 length equals 15 residues. Trimming stripped 0 bases from V and 0 bases from J, with 12 bases between.

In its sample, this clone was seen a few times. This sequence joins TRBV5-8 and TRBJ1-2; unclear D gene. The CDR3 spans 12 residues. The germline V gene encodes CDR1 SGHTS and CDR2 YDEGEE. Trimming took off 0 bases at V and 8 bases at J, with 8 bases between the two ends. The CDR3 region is CASSLDARGYTF. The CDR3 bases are TGTGCCAGCAGCTTGGACGCGAGAGGCTACACCTTC.

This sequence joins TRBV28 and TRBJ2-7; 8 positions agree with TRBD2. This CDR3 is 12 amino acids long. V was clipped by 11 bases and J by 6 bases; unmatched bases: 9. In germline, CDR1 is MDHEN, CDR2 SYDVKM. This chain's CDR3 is CALSSGSREQYF. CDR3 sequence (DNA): TGTGCCTTATCCAGCGGGAGCCGCGAGCAGTACTTC. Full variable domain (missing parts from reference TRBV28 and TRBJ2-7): DVKVTQSSRYLVKRTGEKVFLECVQDMDHENMFWYRQDPGLGLRLIYFSYDVKMKEKGDIPEGYSVSREKKERFSLILESASTNQTSMYLCALSSGSREQYFGPGTRLTVT.

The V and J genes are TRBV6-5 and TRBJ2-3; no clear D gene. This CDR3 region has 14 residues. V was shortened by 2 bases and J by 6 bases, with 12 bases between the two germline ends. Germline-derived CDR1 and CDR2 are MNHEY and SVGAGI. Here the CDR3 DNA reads TGTGCCAGCAGTTACGGAGCTCCCCCGGATACGCAGTATTTT. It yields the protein CASSYGAPPDTQYF.

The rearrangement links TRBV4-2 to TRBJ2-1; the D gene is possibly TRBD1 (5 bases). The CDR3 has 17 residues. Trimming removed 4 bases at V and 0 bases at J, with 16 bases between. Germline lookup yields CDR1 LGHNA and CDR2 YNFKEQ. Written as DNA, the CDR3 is TGTGCCAGCAGCCCAAGGGGAAGCTTTAGCTCCTACAATGAGCAGTTCTTC. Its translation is CASSPRGSFSSYNEQFF.

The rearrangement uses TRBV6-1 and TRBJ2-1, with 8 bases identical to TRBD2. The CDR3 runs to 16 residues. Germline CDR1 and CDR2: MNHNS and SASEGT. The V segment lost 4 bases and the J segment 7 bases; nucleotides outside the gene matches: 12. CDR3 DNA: TGTGCCAGCAGTGCCTCACCGGGACTAGGGACGAATGAGCAGTTCTTC. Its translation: CASSASPGLGTNEQFF.

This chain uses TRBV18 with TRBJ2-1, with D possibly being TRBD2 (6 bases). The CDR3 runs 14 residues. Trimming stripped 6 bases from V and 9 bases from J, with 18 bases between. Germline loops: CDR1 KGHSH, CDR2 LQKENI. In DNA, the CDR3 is TGTGCCAGCTCCGCGATGGGGGGATCAGGTGAGCAGTTCTTC. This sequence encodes CASSAMGGSGEQFF.

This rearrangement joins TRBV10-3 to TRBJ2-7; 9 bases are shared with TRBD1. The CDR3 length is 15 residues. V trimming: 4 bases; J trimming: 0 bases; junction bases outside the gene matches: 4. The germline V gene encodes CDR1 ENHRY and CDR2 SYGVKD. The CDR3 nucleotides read TGTGCCATCAGTGTCGGGACAGGGCGCTCCTACGAGCAGTACTTC. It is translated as CAISVGTGRSYEQYF.

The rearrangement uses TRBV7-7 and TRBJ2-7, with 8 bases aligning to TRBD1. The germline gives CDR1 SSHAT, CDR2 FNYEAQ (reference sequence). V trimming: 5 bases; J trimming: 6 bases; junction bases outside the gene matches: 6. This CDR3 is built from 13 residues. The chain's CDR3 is CASSRSTGGEQYF. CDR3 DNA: TGTGCCAGCAGCCGAAGCACAGGGGGCGAGCAGTACTTC.

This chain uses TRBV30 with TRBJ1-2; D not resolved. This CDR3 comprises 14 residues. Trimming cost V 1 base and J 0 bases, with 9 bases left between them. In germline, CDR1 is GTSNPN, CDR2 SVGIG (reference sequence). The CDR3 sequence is CAWSGALANYGYTF. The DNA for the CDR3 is TGTGCCTGGAGTGGTGCCCTAGCTAACTATGGCTACACCTTC.

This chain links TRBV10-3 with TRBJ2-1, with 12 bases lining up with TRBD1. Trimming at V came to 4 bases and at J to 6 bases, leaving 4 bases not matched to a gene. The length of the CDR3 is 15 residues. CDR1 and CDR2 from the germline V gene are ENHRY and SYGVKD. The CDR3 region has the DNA TGTGCCATCAGTGTGGGACAGGGGGCGCCCAATGAGCAGTTCTTC. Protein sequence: CAISVGQGAPNEQFF.

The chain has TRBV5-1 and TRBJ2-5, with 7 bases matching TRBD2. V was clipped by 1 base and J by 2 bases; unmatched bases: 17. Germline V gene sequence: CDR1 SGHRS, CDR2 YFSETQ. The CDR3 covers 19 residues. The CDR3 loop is CASSLQIWTSGMSQETQYF. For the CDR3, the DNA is TGCGCCAGCAGCTTGCAAATCTGGACTAGTGGCATGTCTCAAGAGACCCAGTACTTC.